Below, 17 T cell receptor beta chains from the same sample are listed, as sequenced in a study of T-cell memory formation after mild COVID-19. TCRdb re-analysed the 5' RACE reads in MiXCR, keeping a single row per CDR3 protein. The sample contains 84,000 or so distinct CDR3 sequences, over 11% of which appear only once. What was sequenced was PBMCs or a T cell subset sorted from them (not recorded which). The origin of the receptors is an adult woman who had mild COVID-19 (a few samples of this study predate the infection). Cell type and time point are not known.

This clonotype came up many times. V gene TRBV7-8 combines with J gene TRBJ2-5; TRBD1 matches at 8 bases. CDR1 and CDR2 from the germline V gene are SGHVS and FQNEAQ. V gave up 3 bases and J gave up 2 bases; unmatched junction bases: 8. The CDR3 has 16 residues. CDR3 DNA sequence: TGTGCCAGCAGCTTGGAGACAGGGGTGTCTCAAGAGACCCAGTACTTC. It codes for CASSLETGVSQETQYF. Full variable domain (remainder filled in from reference TRBV7-8 and TRBJ2-5): GAGVSQSPRYKVAKRGQDVALRCDPISGHVSLFWYQQALGQGPEFLTYFQNEAQLDKSGLPSDRFFAERPEGSVSTLKIQRTQQEDSAVYLCASSLETGVSQETQYFGPGTRLLVL.

V usage is TRBV9 and J usage is TRBJ2-7; 9 bases fit TRBD2. Germline V CDR1 and CDR2: SGDLS, YYNGEE. V was clipped by 2 bases and J by 6 bases; unmatched bases: 6. This CDR3 region has 14 residues. The CDR3 sequence is CASSVGSGSTEQYF. CDR3 coding DNA: TGTGCCAGCAGCGTGGGTAGCGGGAGCACCGAGCAGTACTTC.

A few counts support this clonotype. This chain joins TRBV29-1 and TRBJ2-3, with D uncertain. This CDR3 is built from 19 residues. Germline CDR1 SQVTM, CDR2 ANQGSEA. V gave up 0 bases and J gave up 0 bases, with 22 bases separating them. CDR3 protein: CSVEDSVLRTYDSTDTQYF. The CDR3 coding sequence is TGCAGCGTTGAAGATTCGGTTCTGAGGACCTACGATAGCACAGATACGCAGTATTTT.

This clonotype appeared a few times. The gene calls are TRBV9 and TRBJ2-2, with D unresolved. Germline CDR1 SGDLS, CDR2 YYNGEE. The CDR3 has 13 residues. Trimming pared 4 bases from V and 7 bases from J, leaving 11 bases between. The CDR3 DNA follows: TGTGCCAGCAGCAAAGCGACACTCGGGGAGCTGTTTTTT. Amino acids: CASSKATLGELFF.

The V call is TRBV7-9, the J call TRBJ2-5; 9 positions agree with TRBD2. This CDR3 comprises 15 residues. V was clipped by 5 bases and J by 5 bases; unmatched bases: 9. Per the germline V gene, CDR1 is SEHNR and CDR2 is FQNEAQ (reference sequence). The CDR3 sequence is CASSPPGLAFETQYF. DNA for the CDR3: TGTGCCAGCAGCCCCCCGGGACTAGCTTTCGAGACCCAGTACTTC.

The rearrangement links TRBV12-3 or TRBV12-4 to TRBJ2-7; D might be TRBD2 (6 bases). There are 14 residues in the CDR3. V was clipped by 3 bases and J by 1 base, with 10 bases between them. CDR3 amino acids: CASSLRGASYEQYF. CDR3 coding DNA: TGTGCCAGCAGTTTGCGCGGGGCGTCCTACGAGCAGTACTTC.

This clonotype was counted between two and nine times. The chain is built from TRBV7-6 and TRBJ2-7; 7 nucleotides agree with TRBD2. The CDR3 runs to 14 residues. Trimming took 0 bases from V and 6 from J; bases not matched to a gene: 5. Per the germline V gene, CDR1 is SGHVS and CDR2 is FNYEAQ. The CDR3 spells CASSLAGGAGEQYF. CDR3 coding DNA: TGTGCCAGCAGCTTAGCGGGAGGGGCAGGCGAGCAGTACTTC.

This chain uses TRBV4-2 with TRBJ2-7; maybe TRBD1 (6 bases). Germline V CDR1 and CDR2: LGHNA, YNFKEQ. The length of the CDR3 is 14 residues. The ends were cut back, 0 bases at V and 5 bases at J, with 11 bases in the middle. CDR3 in amino acids: CASSQDLRGNEQYF. CDR3 bases: TGTGCCAGCAGCCAAGATCTTAGGGGGAACGAGCAGTACTTC.

V gene TRBV9 combines with J gene TRBJ2-7; 7 nucleotides match TRBD1. Trimming took 4 bases from V and 0 from J; bases not matched to a gene: 4. Germline CDR1 SGDLS, CDR2 YYNGEE. CDR3 length: 14 amino acids. The CDR3 sequence: CASSPGQASYEQYF. Here the CDR3 DNA reads TGTGCCAGCAGCCCCGGACAGGCCTCCTACGAGCAGTACTTC.

This clonotype has a handful of counts. CDR3 sequence (DNA): TGTGCCAGCAGTCCTTCGCTCCCGTCCGGGGAGCTGTTTTTT. Translated, it gives CASSPSLPSGELFF. This rearrangement joins TRBV12-3 or TRBV12-4 to TRBJ2-2; D ambiguous. Trimming took 5 bases from V and 6 from J, leaving 13 bases between them. CDR3 length: 14 residues.

This rearrangement joins TRBV10-3 to TRBJ2-7; possibly TRBD1 or TRBD2 for D (6 bases each). The germline V gene encodes CDR1 ENHRY and CDR2 SYGVKD. V lost 0 bases to trimming and J lost 0 bases, with 9 bases between them. The CDR3 runs to 15 residues. The CDR3 is CAISESGGLSYEQYF. CDR3 nucleotide sequence: TGTGCCATCAGTGAGTCGGGGGGCCTCTCCTACGAGCAGTACTTC.

The chain employs TRBV12-3 or TRBV12-4 and TRBJ2-5, with 13 positions matching TRBD2. V shed 10 bases and J 5 bases; nucleotides not matched to a gene: 7. This CDR3 region has 14 residues. CDR3 loop: CATRTSGSSETQYF. The CDR3 DNA reads TGTGCCACGAGGACTAGCGGGAGCTCGGAGACCCAGTACTTC.

This clonotype was seen a few times. The chain recombines TRBV12-3 or TRBV12-4 with TRBJ1-5, with D perhaps TRBD1 (5 bases). This CDR3 is built from 13 residues. Trimming removed 7 bases from V and 4 bases from J, with 11 bases in between. The CDR3 bases are TGTGCCAGCACCATGGGGGGGAATCAGCCCCAGCATTTT. Its protein is CASTMGGNQPQHF.

The chain couples TRBV20-1 to TRBJ1-5; perhaps TRBD1 as D (5 bases). CDR1 is DFQATT and CDR2 is SNEGSKA in the germline V gene (reference sequence). V was trimmed by 0 bases and J by 2 bases, leaving 20 bases between them. The CDR3 is made up of 18 amino acids. This CDR3 is CSARDSFSPGYGNQPQHF. CDR3 coding DNA: TGCAGTGCTAGAGATAGTTTCTCTCCAGGGTACGGCAATCAGCCCCAGCATTTT.

This clonotype occurred a few times. The chain joins TRBV7-8 to TRBJ2-1; D call uncertain. The CDR3 extends over 17 amino acids. Germline CDR1 SGHVS, CDR2 FQNEAQ. V was pared by 4 bases and J by 0 bases, with 16 bases between. CDR3 nucleotide sequence: TGTGCCAGCAGCTCCCTTCGATTGGTCAGCTCCTACAATGAGCAGTTCTTC. Its translation: CASSSLRLVSSYNEQFF.

This clonotype turned up a few times. The gene calls are TRBV7-9 and TRBJ2-7, with D uncertain. Trimming took 5 bases from V and 4 from J, leaving 15 bases between them. This CDR3 has 14 amino acids. Germline V lookup: CDR1 SEHNR, CDR2 FQNEAQ (reference sequence). CDR3 in amino acids: CASSQDTAWYEQYF. The CDR3 DNA reads TGTGCCAGCAGCCAAGACACAGCATGGTACGAGCAGTACTTC.

This clonotype has just a few counts. The V gene is TRBV12-5, the J gene TRBJ2-1; a possible D gene is TRBD1 (6 bases). Trimming removed 5 bases at V and 5 bases at J, with 19 bases between. The CDR3 loop spans 16 amino acids. Germline V lookup: CDR1 LGHNT, CDR2 FRNRAP. The CDR3: CASGTGQRGPNNEQFF. CDR3 DNA: TGTGCTAGTGGTACAGGACAGCGCGGGCCTAACAATGAGCAGTTCTTC.